Here is one T cell receptor (beta chain) with its context. These data are taken from a study of T cells in Graves' hyperthyroidism and ophthalmopathy. CDR1 is DFQATT, CDR2 SNEGSKA, per germline (reference sequence). V was trimmed by 2 bases and J by 2 bases, leaving 12 bases between them. The CDR3 consists of 14 residues. The source material, RNA transcripts, was used to amplify TCR beta CDR3 regions. The HTBI set primed first-round TCR CDR3 RT-PCR. TCRdb re-derived calls from the multiplex PCR reads in MiXCR, one entry per CDR3 protein. The sample gives 300,000 to 450,000 distinct CDR3 sequences, around 15% of which show up once; about 20% is in the top ten.

Sequencing input: blood. The receptor comes from a woman aged 25 to 39 with Graves' ophthalmopathy. The chain carries TRBV20-1 and TRBJ1-2; D is perhaps TRBD1 (5 bases). The CDR3 loop is CSARRDGVNYGYTF. The CDR3, as DNA: TGCAGTGCTAGAAGGGACGGGGTAAACTATGGCTACACCTTC.